The rows below give T cell receptor beta chains drawn from one sample of a study of shared clonotypes between healthy human individuals. Libraries were prepared by immunoSEQ multiplex PCR; TCRdb keeps only in-frame clonotypes and omits some of them. The profile shows around 1.6 million clones, about 98% of them singletons. The sample consisted of naive CD4+ T cells sorted from blood. These receptors were taken from a man younger than 45 in good health. Each CDR3 is given with its conserved first and last residue. Part of the rows lack a size; the others show once, few, many or a class for expanded clones.

clone size	V gene	CDR3 length	J gene	CDR3 protein
.	TRBV23-1	14	TRBJ2-7	CASSHQGINYEQYF
.	TRBV10-2	16	TRBJ2-2	CASSGDRGILRRELFF
.	TRBV5-4	15	TRBJ1-3	CASSPEISSGNTIYF
.	TRBV19	14	TRBJ2-7	CASSINHNSYEQYF
.	TRBV5-1	13	TRBJ2-3	CASSLGATDTQYF
.	TRBV11-2	14	TRBJ2-1	CASSLGGTYNEQFF
.	TRBV10-3	14	TRBJ2-5	CAIKGSSLHETQYF
.	TRBV11-2	13	TRBJ1-2	CASSSFQPYGYTF
.	TRBV7-8	14	TRBJ2-7	CASSITSDSHEQYF
.	TRBV29-1	14	TRBJ2-1	CSVEPQQREDEQFF
.	TRBV5-1	16	TRBJ2-3	CASSPGQGLYTDTQYF
.	TRBV6-5	15	TRBJ2-7	CASRATSATAGEQYF
once	TRBV5-1	14	TRBJ1-1	CASSPGRGGAEAFF
.	TRBV28	15	TRBJ2-7	CASSFGVRGDYEQYF
.	TRBV12-2	13	TRBJ2-7	CASRFLESYEQYF
.	TRBV19	15	TRBJ2-3	CASSIGGGIADTQYF
.	TRBV10-2	16	TRBJ2-2	CASSDKGLGHTGELFF
.	TRBV6-1	19	TRBJ1-4	CASSESAFSTAATNEKLFF
.	TRBV13	14	TRBJ2-7	CASSYGDSVITQYF
.	TRBV15	16	TRBJ1-5	CATSASRTGVNQPQHF
once	TRBV30	13	TRBJ2-7	CAWGRDSYFGQYF
.	TRBV9	16	TRBJ2-5	CASSVAVRTGQETQYF
few	TRBV7-9	13	TRBJ1-5	CASSRRAGQPQHF
.	TRBV18	14	TRBJ2-5	CASSALQGQETQYF